The 30 T cell receptor beta chains below were found in one sample sequenced in a study of Graves' ophthalmopathy and Graves' hyperthyroidism. Amplified material comprised TCR beta CDR3 regions derived from RNA transcripts. Second-round multiplex PCR came after first-round RT-PCR with HTBI primers. TCRdb redid the calling of the multiplex PCR reads with MiXCR, one entry per CDR3 protein. This table has around 1.1 million distinct CDR3 sequences, about 36% appearing once. Sequencing input: peripheral blood or thyroid tissue (not recorded which). All receptors come from an adult man with Graves' hyperthyroidism.

This clonotype was seen many times. The chain joins TRBV5-1 to TRBJ2-7; 7 bases are a match to TRBD2. The CDR3 runs to 15 residues. The germline V gene encodes CDR1 SGHRS and CDR2 YFSETQ. Losses at the gene ends were 0 bases for V and 2 bases for J; bases not matched to a gene: 5. CDR3 sequence: CASSLATGLAYEQYF. The CDR3 DNA reads TGCGCCAGCAGCTTGGCAACAGGACTAGCCTACGAGCAGTACTTC.

This chain connects TRBV20-1 to TRBJ1-5; tentative D call: TRBD1 (6 bases). This CDR3 region has 13 residues. Germline assignment: CDR1 DFQATT and CDR2 SNEGSKA (reference sequence). V was cut by 2 bases and J by 7 bases, with 12 bases left in between. The CDR3 is CSARTGLKQPQHF. In nucleotides, the CDR3 is TGCAGTGCTAGAACAGGGCTCAAACAGCCCCAGCATTTT.

This clonotype was recorded at least ten times. The chain couples TRBV10-2 to TRBJ1-6; no firm D call. Trimming removed 3 bases from V and 18 bases from J, with 15 bases in between. The CDR3 spans 12 residues. Germline V lookup: CDR1 WSHSY, CDR2 SAAADI. The CDR3 DNA is TGCGCCAGCAGTGAAAGGAGCAGGACCCGCCACTTT. Translating it yields CASSERSRTRHF.

A few counts support this clonotype. DNA for the CDR3: TGTGCCAGCAGCTTATTATGGGGCGGGTTCACCGGGGAGCTGTTTTTT. This gives the protein CASSLLWGGFTGELFF. This chain links TRBV7-8 with TRBJ2-2; D may match TRBD1 or TRBD2 (5 bases each). With 2 bases removed from V and 4 bases from J, the gap between germline ends came to 14 bases. The germline V gene has CDR1 SGHVS and CDR2 FQNEAQ. The CDR3 consists of 16 residues.

This sequence joins TRBV29-1 and TRBJ1-5; D possibly corresponds to TRBD1 (5 bases). V shed 5 bases and J shed 14 bases, with 19 bases lying between them. This CDR3 is built from 12 residues. In germline, CDR1 is SQVTM, CDR2 ANQGSEA. CDR3 sequence reads: CSVRGGGTYEHF. CDR3 bases: TGCAGCGTTCGAGGAGGCGGGACCTACGAGCATTTT.

This clonotype was found once. At one end the junction does not follow the germline gene, possibly because of a read error. This rearrangement joins TRBV11-3 to TRBJ1-5, with 7 bases identical to TRBD1. This CDR3 spans 15 amino acids. The germline CDR1 and CDR2 sequences are SGHNT and YENEEA. The CDR3 nucleotides are TGTACCAGCAGCTTGATGACAGGGTCTACTCAGCCCCAGCATTTT. Translating gives CTSSLMTGSTQPQHF.

There are many counts of this clonotype. The chain joins TRBV7-6 to TRBJ2-7, with D maybe TRBD2 (5 bases). The CDR3 runs 13 residues. Germline V gene data show CDR1 as SGHVS and CDR2 as FNYEAQ. The V and J ends lost 3 bases and 5 bases respectively, with 11 bases between them. CDR3 bases: TGTGCCAGCAGCTTGACTAATCAGGACGAGCAGTACTTC. It yields the protein CASSLTNQDEQYF.

On this clonotype itself: The junction differs from germline at one of its ends, possibly a read error. The chain has TRBV5-5 and TRBJ1-6; D might be TRBD1 (6 bases). The CDR3 consists of 16 residues. Germline V gene lookup returns CDR1 SGHKS and CDR2 YYEKEE (reference sequence). CDR3 sequence: CAGSSSTGQPHSPLHF. In DNA form, the CDR3 reads TGTGCCGGCAGCTCCTCGACTGGACAGCCTCATTCACCCCTCCACTTT.

This chain links TRBV2 with TRBJ1-5, with D unresolved. V dropped 8 bases and J dropped 4 bases, with 15 bases sitting between them. Germline values: CDR1 SNHLY, CDR2 FYNNEI. CDR3 length: 14 amino acids. CDR3 DNA: TGTGCCAGCTTGGGTGGTTCAGCTAATCAGCCCCAGCATTTT. The encoded protein is CASLGGSANQPQHF. The variable domain in full, completed from reference TRBV2 and TRBJ1-5, reads EPEVTQTPSHQVTQMGQEVILRCVPISNHLYFYWYRQILGQKVEFLVSFYNNEISEKSEIFDDQFSVERPDGSNFTLKIRSTKLEDSAMYFCASLGGSANQPQHFGDGTRLSIL.

CDR3 bases: TGTGCCACCAGCAGAGGTTTCGTAGTTTCAAATTCACCCCTCCACTTT. This translates into CATSRGFVVSNSPLHF. The chain is built from TRBV15 and TRBJ1-6, with no clear D. CDR1 is LNHNV and CDR2 is YYDKDF in the germline V gene (reference sequence). Trimming took 1 base from V and 7 from J, leaving 14 bases between them. CDR3 length: 16 residues.

The table lists this clonotype with many counts. This sequence joins TRBV11-2 and TRBJ1-1; D perhaps matches TRBD1 (5 bases). Between the trimmed V and J ends, which lost 5 bases and 4 bases, there was a span of 8 bases. Per germline, CDR1 SGHAT and CDR2 FQNNGV. This CDR3 has 12 amino acids. The CDR3 reads CASSPGLTEAFF. The CDR3 region has the DNA TGTGCCAGCAGCCCAGGGCTCACTGAAGCTTTCTTT.

The chain links TRBV5-6 to TRBJ1-1; no clear D gene. The V gene lost 0 bases and the J gene lost 1 base, with 19 bases spanning the gap. Germline CDR1 is SGHDT and CDR2 is YYEEEE. The CDR3 has 18 residues. Here the CDR3 reads CASSLGPRSGFQNTEAFF. The DNA for the CDR3 is TGTGCCAGCAGCTTGGGCCCCCGAAGCGGTTTTCAGAACACTGAAGCTTTCTTT. Based on the CDR3 plus reference TRBV5-6 and TRBJ1-1, the full variable domain is DAGVTQSPTHLIKTRGQQVTLRCSPKSGHDTVSWYQQALGQGPQFIFQYYEEEERQRGNFPDRFSGHQFPNYSSELNVNALLLGDSALYLCASSLGPRSGFQNTEAFFGQGTRLTVV.

This clonotype was seen only a few times. V is TRBV12-3 or TRBV12-4 and J is TRBJ2-7, with 10 positions matching TRBD2. Trimming cost V 7 bases and J 2 bases; bases outside gene matches: 5. This CDR3 spans 14 amino acids. In DNA form, the CDR3 reads TGTGCCAGCACCACACTAGCGGGGACCTACGAGCAGTACTTC. This translates into CASTTLAGTYEQYF.

This clonotype came up many times. The chain joins TRBV7-2 to TRBJ2-7; no firm D call. Germline lookup yields CDR1 SGHTA and CDR2 FQGNSA. The CDR3 contains 13 residues. Trimming left V 1 base short and J 7 bases short, with 11 bases between. The CDR3 DNA reads as TGTGCCAGCAGCTTAGTACCCAGCAAGGAGCAGTACTTC. As protein: CASSLVPSKEQYF.

This clonotype was seen ten or more times. The rearrangement links TRBV12-3 or TRBV12-4 to TRBJ2-2; D remains unclear. This CDR3 contains 12 residues. V was pared by 7 bases and J by 5 bases, with 8 bases between. CDR3 DNA sequence: TGTGCCAGCACCCTCCGAACCGGGGAGCTGTTTTTT. This translates into CASTLRTGELFF.

The table lists this clonotype with many counts. This chain connects TRBV10-3 to TRBJ2-6; 7 bases match TRBD1. Germline values: CDR1 ENHRY, CDR2 SYGVKD. This CDR3 is built from 17 residues. The V and J ends lost 6 bases and 0 bases, in that order; junction bases with no gene match: 8. CDR3 sequence reads: CAIRRQGSSSGANVLTF. DNA for the CDR3: TGTGCCATCAGACGACAGGGCTCTAGCTCTGGGGCCAACGTCCTGACTTTC.

The V gene is TRBV9, the J gene TRBJ2-2, with TRBD1 matching 7 bases. The CDR3 sequence is 16 residues long. Trimming removed 4 bases from V and 1 base from J; junction bases left unmatched: 7. Germline assignment: CDR1 SGDLS and CDR2 YYNGEE. The DNA for the CDR3 is TGTGCCAGCAGCCGCCGGACAGGACTGAACACCGGGGAGCTGTTTTTT. This translates into CASSRRTGLNTGELFF. Using reference TRBV9 and TRBJ2-2 for the parts outside the CDR3, the full variable domain is DSGVTQTPKHLITATGQRVTLRCSPRSGDLSVYWYQQSLDQGLQFLIQYYNGEERAKGNILERFSAQQFPDLHSELNLSSLELGDSALYFCASSRRTGLNTGELFFGEGSRLTVL.

This clonotype was recorded at least ten times. This chain links TRBV5-1 with TRBJ2-2; 14 nucleotides align to TRBD2. This CDR3 spans 17 amino acids. With 4 bases clipped from V and 6 bases from J, the junction kept 8 bases outside the gene matches. The germline gives CDR1 SGHRS, CDR2 YFSETQ. The CDR3 region is CASSLMTSGRAAGELFF. The DNA of the CDR3 is TGCGCCAGCAGCCTGATGACTAGCGGGAGGGCCGCCGGGGAGCTGTTTTTT. Variable domain in full (rest from reference TRBV5-1 and TRBJ2-2): KAGVTQTPRYLIKTRGQQVTLSCSPISGHRSVSWYQQTPGQGLQFLFEYFSETQRNKGNFPGRFSGRQFSNSRSEMNVSTLELGDSALYLCASSLMTSGRAAGELFFGEGSRLTVL.

This clonotype showed up just a few times. The chain uses TRBV27 and TRBJ1-6; D ambiguous. Germline CDR1 is MNHEY and CDR2 is SMNVEV (reference sequence). The CDR3 is made up of 14 amino acids. Trimming removed 6 bases from V and 2 bases from J, with 8 bases in between. CDR3 sequence (DNA): TGTGCCAGCAGAAGGGAGGCCTATAATTCACCCCTCCACTTT. This translates into CASRREAYNSPLHF.

This clonotype was counted at least ten times. V is TRBV15 and J is TRBJ2-5; maybe TRBD2 (5 bases). Trimming shortened V by 1 base and J by 5 bases, and 11 bases separated the two germline ends. CDR3 length: 14 amino acids. The V gene's germline CDR1 is LNHNV and CDR2 YYDKDF (reference sequence). CDR3: CATSRGSVAETQYF. The DNA for the CDR3 is TGTGCCACCAGCAGAGGGTCGGTAGCGGAGACCCAGTACTTC.

This clonotype was observed a few times. This CDR3 is missing its conserved last phenylalanine or tryptophan, likely due to a read error. The genes are TRBV7-8 and TRBJ2-7; D is tentatively TRBD1 or TRBD2 (6 bases each). The V end lost 3 bases, the J end lost 3 bases, and 15 bases lay between the germline ends. This CDR3 spans 15 amino acids. In germline, CDR1 is SGHVS, CDR2 FQNEAQ. The CDR3 loop is CASSLGGDPLYEQYL. The CDR3 region has the DNA TGTGCCAGCAGCTTGGGGGGCGACCCCCTCTACGAGCAGTACCTC.

The sample holds many counts of this clonotype. The V and J genes are TRBV5-8 and TRBJ2-5; D may be TRBD2 (6 bases). The CDR3 loop spans 14 amino acids. The germline V and J ends were trimmed by 1 base and 5 bases, with 12 bases remaining between them. The germline V gene has CDR1 SGHTS and CDR2 YDEGEE. CDR3 sequence reads: CASSLFRGKETQYF. CDR3 sequence (DNA): TGTGCCAGCAGCTTGTTTCGGGGGAAGGAGACCCAGTACTTC.

This clonotype showed up just a few times. The rearrangement uses TRBV20-1 and TRBJ2-7, with 10 bases that match TRBD2. Looked up from germline, CDR1 is DFQATT and CDR2 is SNEGSKA (reference sequence). The CDR3 totals 13 residues. J was trimmed by 7 bases and V by 8 bases; bases with no gene match: 11. The CDR3 DNA is TGCAGTCCGGAACTAGCGGGGTCTCTGGAGCAGTACTTC. It codes for CSPELAGSLEQYF.

In its sample, this clonotype was seen a few times. CDR3 DNA sequence: TGTGCCAGCAGCTCGGAAGGGGTTGGAGTAGCGGGGAACACCGGGGAGCTGTTTTTT. Translated: CASSSEGVGVAGNTGELFF. V gene TRBV7-2 combines with J gene TRBJ2-2, with 7 bases identical to TRBD2. Germline assignment: CDR1 SGHTA and CDR2 FQGNSA. Losses at the gene ends were 4 bases for V and 1 base for J; bases not matched to a gene: 15. The CDR3 length is 19 residues.

This clonotype turned up a few times. V is TRBV12-3 or TRBV12-4 and J is TRBJ2-5; 7 bases align to TRBD2. The CDR3 consists of 15 residues. After removal of 2 bases from V and 9 bases from J, the junction contained 12 bases not matched to a gene. In DNA, the CDR3 is TGTGCCAGCAGTTTATCGGATCGGTGGGGGAGGGCCCAGTACTTC. This codes for CASSLSDRWGRAQYF.

A remark on this clonotype: A much larger clone differs by one base, so this may be a read error. The chain uses TRBV7-2 and TRBJ2-7; 13 positions agree with TRBD2. Germline values: CDR1 SGHTA, CDR2 FQGNSA. CDR3 length: 15 amino acids. The CDR3 DNA reads TGTGCCGGCAGCACGGGACTAGCGGGGCAATACGAGCAGTACTTC. It codes for CAGSTGLAGQYEQYF.

The rearrangement joins TRBV7-9 to TRBJ2-5; 9 nucleotides line up with TRBD1. V shed 4 bases, J shed 9 bases, and the junction held 9 bases outside the gene matches. The germline V gene has CDR1 SEHNR and CDR2 FQNEAQ (reference sequence). The CDR3 runs to 14 residues. CDR3 amino acids: CASSSHRGQSPQYF. CDR3 sequence (DNA): TGTGCCAGCAGCTCACACAGGGGGCAATCGCCCCAGTACTTC.

This clonotype was detected a few times. Here the CDR3 DNA reads TGTGCCAGCGCCCAAGGATGGGGCGGGGAGCTGTTTTTT. Translation gives CASAQGWGGELFF. The V and J genes are TRBV6-4 and TRBJ2-2, with D unclear. The germline CDR1 and CDR2 sequences are MRHNA and SNTAGT. This CDR3 region has 13 residues. The V and J ends lost 8 bases and 7 bases respectively, with 14 bases between them.

This clonotype was counted many times. The gene calls are TRBV4-2 and TRBJ2-5; weak D call: TRBD1 (6 bases). The ends were cut back, 1 base at V and 2 bases at J, with 11 bases in the middle. CDR1 and CDR2 from the germline V gene are LGHNA and YNFKEQ. The CDR3 is 15 amino acids. The CDR3 sequence is CASSQVQGRQETQYF. CDR3 nucleotide sequence: TGTGCCAGCAGCCAAGTACAGGGCCGTCAAGAGACCCAGTACTTC.

This clonotype was detected ten times or more. The chain recombines TRBV29-1 with TRBJ1-1; 10 nucleotides line up with TRBD1. Germline CDR1 reads SQVTM; CDR2 reads ANQGSEA. This CDR3 is 12 amino acids long. CDR3 DNA sequence: TGCAGGGGGGACAGGGGGAACACTGAAGCTTTCTTT. This translates into CRGDRGNTEAFF.